These T cell receptor beta chains were read from a single sample in a study of neurological immune-mediated disorders. Each CDR3 protein is one row after TCRdb ran MiXCR on the 5' RACE reads. The repertoire holds thousands of distinct CDR3 sequences, around 22% seen once, with around 40% in the top ten. The specimen sequenced was CD8+ T cells from blood. These receptors all come from a woman aged 60-75 years with HTLV-1-associated myelopathy (HAM/TSP). Each CDR3 is given with its conserved first and last residue. A D gene is named only where the DNA matches it firmly. Size values are once, few and many counts, or a class for expanded clones, and some rows have none.

V	J	size	D	CDR3	DNA
TRBV6-5	TRBJ1-1	-	-	CASSYMGVGTEAFF	TGTGCCAGCAGTTACATGGGGGTGGGGACTGAAGCTTTCTTT
TRBV6-5	TRBJ1-1	medium-sized	-	CASSYGGEGTEAFF	TGTGCCAGCAGTTACGGGGGGGAGGGCACTGAAGCTTTCTTT
TRBV7-9	TRBJ2-3	medium-sized	-	CASSLPTDTQYF	TGTGCCAGCAGCTTACCGACAGATACGCAGTATTTT
TRBV3-1	TRBJ2-7	-	-	CASSLRSYKQYF	TGTGCCAGCAGCTTACGCTCCTACAAGCAGTACTTC
TRBV14	TRBJ1-1	-	-	CASSQGAGNTEAFF	TGTGCCAGCAGCCAGGGGGCCGGGAACACTGAAGCTTTCTTT
TRBV20-1	TRBJ1-2	-	-	CSARDREDANYGYTF	TGCAGTGCTAGAGATCGGGAGGACGCTAACTATGGCTACACCTTC
TRBV7-9	TRBJ2-7	medium-sized	-	CASSSTVYEQYF	TGTGCCAGCAGCTCGACAGTCTACGAGCAGTACTTC
TRBV27	TRBJ2-1	-	TRBD2	CASSPGLAGGISSYNEQFF	TGTGCCAGCAGTCCGGGACTAGCGGGGGGAATAAGCTCCTACAATGAGCAGTTCTTC
TRBV29-1	TRBJ2-6	once	-	CSVVPSGRSGANVLTF	TGCAGCGTTGTTCCGTCAGGGCGGTCAGGGGCCAACGTCCTGACTTTC
TRBV2	TRBJ1-1	many	TRBD1	CASFDRGRGAFF	TGTGCCAGCTTTGACAGGGGGCGAGGAGCTTTCTTT
TRBV2	TRBJ1-2	large	TRBD1	CASRGRQGPGYTF	TGTGCCAGCAGGGGCCGACAGGGTCCCGGCTACACCTTC
TRBV27	TRBJ1-2	many	TRBD1	CASSTGGANYGYTF	TGTGCCAGCAGCACAGGGGGCGCAAACTATGGCTACACCTTC
TRBV19	TRBJ2-1	many	TRBD2	CASSMTTSGLAGHEQFF	TGTGCCAGTAGTATGACAACCTCGGGACTAGCGGGACATGAGCAGTTCTTC
TRBV4-1	TRBJ2-7	many	-	CASSQVNRDGEQYF	TGCGCCAGCAGCCAGGTTAACAGGGACGGCGAGCAGTACTTC
TRBV7-9	TRBJ2-4	many	TRBD1	CASSLGTGSHIQYF	TGTGCCAGCAGCTTGGGGACAGGTAGCCACATTCAGTACTTC
TRBV29-1	TRBJ2-7	-	-	CSVEDLGGPLWEQYF	TGCAGCGTTGAAGATCTTGGGGGCCCCTTATGGGAGCAGTACTTC
TRBV10-1	TRBJ2-7	-	TRBD2	CASSESIGSGDVYEQYF	TGCGCCAGCAGTGAGTCGATTGGTAGCGGGGACGTATACGAGCAGTACTTC
TRBV2	TRBJ2-7	medium-sized	TRBD1	CASSSGQEGSYEQYF	TGTGCCAGCAGTTCGGGACAGGAGGGATCCTACGAGCAGTACTTC
TRBV12-3/TRBV12-4	TRBJ2-3	medium-sized	-	CASSFMKDTQYF	TGTGCCAGCAGTTTTATGAAGGATACGCAGTATTTT